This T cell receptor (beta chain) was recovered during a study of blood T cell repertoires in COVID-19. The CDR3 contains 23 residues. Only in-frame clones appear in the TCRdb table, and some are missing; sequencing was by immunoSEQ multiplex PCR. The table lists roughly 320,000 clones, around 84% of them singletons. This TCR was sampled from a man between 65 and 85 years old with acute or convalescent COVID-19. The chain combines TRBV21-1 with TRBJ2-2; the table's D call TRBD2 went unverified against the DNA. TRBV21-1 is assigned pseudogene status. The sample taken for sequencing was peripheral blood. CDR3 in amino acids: CASIPPEGLAGGPFRENTGELFF. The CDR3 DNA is TGTGCCAGCATTCCCCCAGAGGGACTAGCGGGAGGGCCGTTTAGAGAGAACACCGGGGAGCTGTTTTTT.